Here is one TCR beta chain with its context. Its target antigen remains unknown. There are no base qualities to consult, and no much larger clone falls within one base. The germline V gene (reference sequence) yields LNHDA for CDR1 and SQIVND for CDR2. From its cysteine to its phenylalanine, the CDR3 spans 17 amino acids. The only DNA kept is the CDR3, 51 bases in frame from the first base. Unmatched junction bases come to 10, with V trimmed by 5 bases and J by 0 bases. The library came from the immunoSEQ multiplex PCR assay. TCRdb obtained this table from immuneACCESS and retained in-frame rearrangements with V and J assigned. These tables miss some clones; where compared with another copy, unresolved V genes account for less than half of the shortfall, and the remainder is unexplained. This sample comprises approximately 190,000 clones, about 90% of them detected only once. Jointly, the top ten make up 1.5% to 2% of the sample.

The data stem from a study of control samples from healthy donors and cancer patients (TCRdb year 2020). The sample was blood. The clonotype comes from a man aged 25-45 years in good health. Recombination joined TRBV19 with TRBJ1-5, and TRBD1 aligns with 7 junction nucleotides. The base sequence is TGTGCCAGTAGTTACTTCCAGGGGGGCCATAGCAATCAGCCCCAGCATTTT. This encodes CASSYFQGGHSNQPQHF. With the portions outside the CDR3 filled from the reference TRBV19 and TRBJ1-5 genes, the complete variable region becomes DGGITQSPKYLFRKEGQNVTLSCEQNLNHDAMYWYRQDPGQGLRLIYYSQIVNDFQKGDIAEGYSVSREKKESFPLTVTSAQKNPTAFYLCASSYFQGGHSNQPQHFGDGTRLSIL.